The 26 T cell receptor beta chains below all came from one sample that was sequenced in a study of T-cell reconstitution after alpha-beta-depleted transplantation in children. Preparing the TCRbeta library involved the use of unique molecular identifiers. Each CDR3 protein gets one entry after TCRdb re-called the PCR reads with MiXCR. The table includes about 980,000 distinct CDR3 sequences, roughly 29% detected once. Specimen: PBMCs, mostly from graft donor cells, collected 360 days after TCRalphabeta/CD19-depleted stem cell transplant. These receptor sequences come from a boy in the first two years of life who had a stem cell transplant for SCID, so the T cells may come from the graft donor.

The sample holds a few counts of this clonotype. This chain joins TRBV11-3 and TRBJ2-1, with 13 bases fitting TRBD2. Germline assignment: CDR1 SGHNT and CDR2 YENEEA. CDR3 length equals 22 residues. Trimming at V came to 1 base and at J to 4 bases, leaving 19 bases not matched to a gene. The CDR3 DNA follows: TGTGCCAGCAGCTTAGGCGGTATGGGACTAGCGGGGTTTAGGCAAGATTACAATGAGCAGTTCTTC. Translating it yields CASSLGGMGLAGFRQDYNEQFF.

This clonotype was found a few times. The V and J genes are TRBV5-1 and TRBJ1-1; D remains unclear. The CDR3 length is 14 residues. V was pared by 7 bases and J by 3 bases, with 16 bases between. Germline V gives CDR1 SGHRS, CDR2 YFSETQ. The CDR3: CASHPPGRDTEAFF. In DNA form, the CDR3 reads TGCGCCAGCCACCCACCGGGGAGGGACACTGAAGCTTTCTTT.

This chain links TRBV4-3 with TRBJ2-5; no clear D gene. Germline CDR1 LGHNA, CDR2 YSLEER. Trimming shortened V by 0 bases and J by 5 bases, and 10 bases separated the two germline ends. The CDR3 contains 14 residues. Here the CDR3 DNA reads TGCGCCAGCAGCCAAGATTGGGAACGGGAGACCCAGTACTTC. Translation: CASSQDWERETQYF.

This clonotype came up a few times. V and J are TRBV20-1 and TRBJ2-7; 10 bases align to TRBD1. V gave up 4 bases and J gave up 6 bases; unmatched junction bases: 12. This CDR3 spans 15 amino acids. Germline V lookup: CDR1 DFQATT, CDR2 SNEGSKA (reference sequence). This chain's CDR3 is CSAKPSGTGALEQYF. The CDR3 DNA is TGCAGTGCTAAACCGTCCGGGACAGGGGCTCTCGAGCAGTACTTC.

This clonotype was seen a few times. The genes are TRBV20-1 and TRBJ2-7, with 9 positions matching TRBD1. The CDR3 has 15 residues. V was pared by 3 bases and J by 7 bases, with 13 bases of the junction left unmatched. CDR1 and CDR2 (germline): DFQATT, SNEGSKA (reference sequence). The CDR3 loop reads CSASKPGQGFGEQYF. Here the CDR3 DNA reads TGCAGTGCTAGCAAACCGGGACAGGGTTTCGGTGAGCAGTACTTC.

This clonotype appeared many times. This chain joins TRBV24-1 and TRBJ2-2; either TRBD1 or TRBD2 may fit D (5 bases each). V was cut by 6 bases and J by 3 bases, with 19 bases left in between. There are 17 residues in the CDR3. CDR1 is KGHDR, CDR2 SFDVKD, per germline. The CDR3 reads CATSPPPGRTDTGELFF. In DNA form, the CDR3 reads TGTGCCACCAGTCCACCTCCGGGACGAACGGACACCGGGGAGCTGTTTTTT.

This clonotype was observed a few times. The J gene is TRBJ1-6, the V gene TRBV20-1; D remains unclear. V was shortened by 2 bases and J by 2 bases, with 7 bases between the two germline ends. Germline V gives CDR1 DFQATT, CDR2 SNEGSKA (reference sequence). CDR3 size: 14 residues. The CDR3 is CSARKGPYNSPLHF. The DNA for the CDR3 is TGCAGTGCTAGAAAAGGACCCTATAATTCACCCCTCCACTTT.

The CDR3 DNA is TGTGCCACCAGCAGAGATGGGACGGTTCGGACCCAGTACTTC. Translation: CATSRDGTVRTQYF. The chain joins TRBV15 to TRBJ2-5; D might be TRBD1 or TRBD2, each matching 5 bases. Germline CDR1 is LNHNV and CDR2 is YYDKDF (reference sequence). This CDR3 spans 14 amino acids. Between the trimmed V and J ends, which lost 0 bases and 7 bases, there was a span of 12 bases.

The chain couples TRBV5-1 to TRBJ2-7; D may match TRBD1 or TRBD2 (5 bases each). The germline V and J ends were trimmed by 7 bases and 5 bases, with 28 bases remaining between them. CDR3 length equals 17 residues. Germline V gene data show CDR1 as SGHRS and CDR2 as YFSETQ. The CDR3, as DNA: TGCGCCAGCGACCCAACGGGACCCGCAGGGTGGAAAAACGAGCAGTACTTC. Translating gives CASDPTGPAGWKNEQYF.

The rearrangement joins TRBV25-1 to TRBJ2-1, with D maybe TRBD2 (5 bases). CDR1 and CDR2 from the germline V gene are MGHDK and SYGVNS. The germline V and J ends were trimmed by 5 bases and 10 bases, with 21 bases remaining between them. The CDR3 sequence is 15 residues long. CDR3 region: CASSSVGQPREEQFF. CDR3 DNA: TGTGCCAGCAGTTCTGTGGGTCAGCCGAGGGAGGAGCAGTTCTTC.

This clonotype was counted a few times. CDR3 sequence reads: CASSPPGFSAYEQYF. The DNA for the CDR3 is TGTGCCAGCTCACCACCAGGATTTTCGGCATACGAGCAGTACTTC. This chain connects TRBV18 to TRBJ2-7, with D uncertain. V lost 0 bases, J lost 4 bases, and 13 bases lay in between. The germline CDR1 and CDR2 sequences are KGHSH and LQKENI. The CDR3 has 15 residues.

J is TRBJ2-1 and V is TRBV20-1; TRBD2 agrees at 11 bases. Germline values: CDR1 DFQATT, CDR2 SNEGSKA (reference sequence). With V trimmed by 1 base and J by 9 bases, 11 bases remained unmatched. This CDR3 spans 16 amino acids. CDR3 loop: CSARGPSGGSGGEQFF. The DNA for the CDR3 is TGCAGTGCTAGAGGGCCTAGCGGGGGGTCGGGGGGTGAGCAGTTCTTC.

The V and J genes are TRBV10-1 and TRBJ1-5; D may be TRBD1 (5 bases). With 3 bases removed from V and 6 bases from J, the gap between germline ends came to 18 bases. The CDR3 is 16 residues long. Germline loops: CDR1 WNHNN, CDR2 SYGVQD (reference sequence). CDR3 sequence (DNA): TGCGCCAGCAGTGACCGGGCGGGGGACCGGGGTCAGCCCCAGCATTTT. Encoded protein: CASSDRAGDRGQPQHF.

The chain couples TRBV18 to TRBJ2-1; the D is unclear. Germline V gene sequence: CDR1 KGHSH, CDR2 LQKENI. Trimming took 0 bases from V and 4 from J, leaving 10 bases between them. This CDR3 comprises 15 residues. The CDR3 nucleotides are TGTGCCAGCTCACCACCGGCAGGCCCGTACAATGAGCAGTTCTTC. It translates to CASSPPAGPYNEQFF.

In this sample, this clonotype turned up many times. The chain is built from TRBV24-1 and TRBJ2-3, with D hard to call. This CDR3 contains 17 residues. Trimming pared 1 base from V and 2 bases from J, leaving 15 bases between. Per germline, CDR1 KGHDR and CDR2 SFDVKD. In DNA, the CDR3 is TGTGCCACCAGTGATTTTGGCTCCCCGCCCGACACAGATACGCAGTATTTT. This encodes CATSDFGSPPDTDTQYF.

This clonotype was found a few times. V gene TRBV12-3 or TRBV12-4 combines with J gene TRBJ1-1, with a weak D call TRBD1 (6 bases). The CDR3 contains 13 residues. The V and J ends lost 7 bases and 9 bases respectively, with 18 bases between them. The CDR3 is CASTLRGGAKAFF. The CDR3 nucleotides are TGTGCCAGCACCCTCCGAGGGGGGGCGAAAGCTTTCTTT.

This chain connects TRBV7-9 to TRBJ2-3; 9 nucleotides line up with TRBD2. CDR1 is SEHNR, CDR2 FQNEAQ, per germline (reference sequence). The CDR3 is made up of 14 amino acids. The V and J ends lost 6 bases and 2 bases, in that order; junction bases with no gene match: 3. The CDR3 coding sequence is TGTGCCAGCAGGCGGACTAGCGACACAGATACGCAGTATTTT. Translated: CASRRTSDTDTQYF.

The chain uses TRBV7-3 and TRBJ2-1, with D possibly matching TRBD1 (5 bases). The CDR3 is 13 residues long. V lost 5 bases, J lost 6 bases, and 11 bases lay in between. Germline values: CDR1 SGHTA, CDR2 FQGTGA. CDR3 bases: TGTGCCAGCAGCGTTAGGGGTCCCAATGAGCAGTTCTTC. This sequence encodes CASSVRGPNEQFF.

This chain connects TRBV12-5 to TRBJ2-1, with a tentative D call TRBD2 (7 bases). The CDR3 is 15 amino acids. The germline V gene encodes CDR1 LGHNT and CDR2 FRNRAP. Trimming cost V 9 bases and J 2 bases, with 17 bases left between them. In DNA form, the CDR3 reads TGTGCTAGCCGGGGGGAAGGGGGTCCCTACAATGAGCAGTTCTTC. This encodes CASRGEGGPYNEQFF.

This clonotype was detected only a few times. The chain couples TRBV29-1 to TRBJ1-2; 7 nucleotides line up with TRBD1. V gave up 6 bases and J gave up 4 bases; unmatched junction bases: 2. Germline V gene sequence: CDR1 SQVTM, CDR2 ANQGSEA. This CDR3 has 11 amino acids. The DNA for the CDR3 is TGCAGCGTGACAGGGATCTATGGCTACACCTTC. The encoded protein is CSVTGIYGYTF.

The V gene is TRBV12-3 or TRBV12-4, the J gene TRBJ2-7; 7 bases align to TRBD1. The V gene end was trimmed by 2 bases and the J gene end by 3 bases; junction bases not matched to a gene: 7. This CDR3 comprises 15 residues. The CDR3 DNA follows: TGTGCCAGCAGTTTAAGAACAGGGGATATCTACGAGCAGTACTTC. This translates into CASSLRTGDIYEQYF.

The chain has TRBV12-3 or TRBV12-4 and TRBJ2-1, with D tentatively TRBD2 (6 bases). CDR3 size: 16 residues. The V gene lost 5 bases and the J gene lost 1 base, with 15 bases spanning the gap. Here the CDR3 reads CASSPSGTPSYNEQFF. The CDR3 region has the DNA TGTGCCAGCAGTCCCTCCGGGACTCCATCCTACAATGAGCAGTTCTTC.

This clonotype has only a few counts. The CDR3 DNA sequence: TGTGCCAGCTCATCTTACCGGGGCCAGCTCCAAGAGACCCAGTACTTC. Its protein product is CASSSYRGQLQETQYF. The rearrangement uses TRBV18 and TRBJ2-5; tentatively, D is TRBD1 or TRBD2 (5 bases each). CDR1 KGHSH and CDR2 LQKENI come from the germline V gene. Trimming shortened V by 5 bases and J by 1 base, and 17 bases separated the two germline ends. The CDR3 length is 16 residues.

The DNA of the CDR3 is TGTGCCAGCAGTTTAGATTACACGAACACCGGGGAGCTGTTTTTT. The encoded protein is CASSLDYTNTGELFF. The J gene is TRBJ2-2, the V gene TRBV12-3 or TRBV12-4; D gene ambiguous. V lost 1 base and J lost 0, with 6 bases in between. This CDR3 has 15 amino acids.

The CDR3 region has the DNA TGTGCCAGCAGCTCCGGGACAGTAGAATATTTTAGCGAGCAGTACTTC. It is translated as CASSSGTVEYFSEQYF. This chain uses TRBV7-2 with TRBJ2-7; 7 bases agree with TRBD1. CDR3 length equals 16 residues. J was trimmed by 6 bases and V by 4 bases; bases with no gene match: 15. Germline values: CDR1 SGHTA, CDR2 FQGNSA.

This clonotype was found a few times. The junction and the germline gene differ at one end; a read error may be behind it. The gene calls are TRBV6-1 and TRBJ2-5, with D tentatively TRBD1 or TRBD2 (5 bases each). Germline loops: CDR1 MNHNS, CDR2 SASEGT. The CDR3 is made up of 15 amino acids. The DNA of the CDR3 is TGTGCTAGCATCCTTCCGGGACGATGGCGAGAGACCCAGTACTTC. Translated, it gives CASILPGRWRETQYF.